Shown below are 14 T cell receptor beta chains from a single sample sequenced in a study of blood T cell repertoires in COVID-19. Profiled with immunoSEQ multiplex PCR; TCRdb holds only in-frame clones, not every one. The repertoire consists of about 220,000 clones, with 84% occurring once and the leading ten covering roughly 8.7%. Sequencing used peripheral blood. These receptors all stem from a man in his forties or fifties with active or convalescent COVID-19.

The DNA for the CDR3 is TGTGCCAGCAGTTCTAGGTGGGACAGGGGAACAGATACGCAGTATTTT. Its translation: CASSSRWDRGTDTQYF. The chain is built from TRBV6-2 or TRBV6-3 and TRBJ2-3; 10 bases are shared with TRBD1. Germline trimming cut 4 bases from V and 3 bases from J; bases unmatched to any gene: 7. The CDR3 covers 16 residues. CDR1 and CDR2 from the germline V gene are MNHEY and SVGEGT.

CDR3 nucleotide sequence: TGTGCCAGCAGCTTTCTGATAGCCATCAATGAGCAGTTCTTC. Amino acids: CASSFLIAINEQFF. The chain joins TRBV5-6 to TRBJ2-1; D gene ambiguous. Trimming removed 2 bases at V and 6 bases at J, with 12 bases between. The CDR3 has 14 amino acids. From germline, CDR1 is SGHDT and CDR2 YYEEEE.

J is TRBJ1-5 and V is TRBV2; 9 bases align to TRBD1. Germline assignment: CDR1 SNHLY and CDR2 FYNNEI. Trimming removed 5 bases from V and 7 bases from J; junction bases left unmatched: 3. The CDR3 has 13 residues. The CDR3 loop is CASSYRGPQPQHF. The CDR3 DNA sequence: TGTGCCAGCAGTTACAGGGGGCCCCAGCCCCAGCATTTT.

This clone has only one observation. The gene calls are TRBV5-1 and TRBJ2-1; 10 nucleotides line up with TRBD2. The CDR3 is 16 amino acids. The V and J ends lost 0 bases and 8 bases, in that order; junction bases with no gene match: 8. Germline V gene sequence: CDR1 SGHRS, CDR2 YFSETQ. CDR3 protein: CASSLARAGGHDEQFF. The CDR3 DNA reads TGCGCCAGCAGCTTGGCCAGAGCGGGAGGGCACGATGAGCAGTTCTTC.

The chain combines TRBV5-1 with TRBJ2-2, with TRBD1 matching 9 bases. Germline lookup yields CDR1 SGHRS and CDR2 YFSETQ. The CDR3 extends over 15 amino acids. The ends lost 7 bases at V and 6 bases at J; junction bases unmatched: 10. The CDR3 sequence is CASGNRGRGSGELFF. CDR3 bases: TGCGCCAGCGGTAACAGGGGGCGCGGGTCCGGGGAGCTGTTTTTT.

This clone was counted a single time. The chain recombines TRBV6-1 with TRBJ1-5; D gene uncertain. CDR3 length equals 16 residues. CDR1 is MNHNS, CDR2 SASEGT, per germline. V was shortened by 3 bases and J by 2 bases, with 14 bases between the two germline ends. CDR3 protein: CASSDQFVGGNQPQHF. The CDR3 DNA reads TGTGCCAGCAGTGACCAGTTTGTAGGAGGCAATCAGCCCCAGCATTTT.

Comment on this clone: At the DNA level, this CDR3 is encoded by other sequences in the same sample as well. V is TRBV9 and J is TRBJ1-3; possible D gene TRBD1, 5 bases. CDR1 and CDR2 from the germline V gene are SGDLS and YYNGEE. Trimming stripped 1 base from V and 2 bases from J, with 7 bases between. CDR3 length equals 14 residues. The CDR3 DNA is TGTGCCAGCAGCGTACAGGGAACTGGAAACACCATATATTTT. Its protein is CASSVQGTGNTIYF. The variable domain in full, completed from reference TRBV9 and TRBJ1-3, reads DSGVTQTPKHLITATGQRVTLRCSPRSGDLSVYWYQQSLDQGLQFLIQYYNGEERAKGNILERFSAQQFPDLHSELNLSSLELGDSALYFCASSVQGTGNTIYFGEGSWLTVV.

The rearrangement joins TRBV5-4 to TRBJ2-7, with 7 bases that match TRBD1. Germline trimming cut 3 bases from V and 6 bases from J; bases unmatched to any gene: 6. From germline, CDR1 is SGHNT and CDR2 YYREEE (reference sequence). This CDR3 has 13 residues. The CDR3 here is CASSSNRGAEQYF. CDR3 in DNA: TGTGCCAGCAGCTCAAACAGGGGAGCCGAGCAGTACTTC.

The V and J genes are TRBV6-5 and TRBJ1-5; 10 bases line up with TRBD1. Germline V lookup: CDR1 MNHEY, CDR2 SVGAGI. V was clipped by 6 bases and J by 3 bases; unmatched bases: 5. The CDR3 has 15 amino acids. The CDR3 region is CASSRGTGVNQPQHF. The DNA for the CDR3 is TGTGCCAGCAGCCGAGGGACAGGGGTCAATCAGCCCCAGCATTTT.

The rearrangement links TRBV7-2 to TRBJ2-2, with 8 bases that match TRBD2. CDR3 size: 16 residues. With 4 bases clipped from V and 2 bases from J, the junction kept 6 bases outside the gene matches. Germline V lookup: CDR1 SGHTA, CDR2 FQGNSA. The CDR3 protein is CASSYTGLVNTGELFF. For the CDR3, the DNA is TGTGCCAGCAGCTACACGGGACTAGTTAACACCGGGGAGCTGTTTTTT.

This clone was detected a few times. V usage is TRBV24-1 and J usage is TRBJ1-4; D not certain. V lost 6 bases and J 0 bases, leaving 4 bases between the germline ends. CDR1 and CDR2 (germline): KGHDR, SFDVKD. This CDR3 has 13 residues. This chain's CDR3 is CATSSSTNEKLFF. CDR3 nucleotide sequence: TGTGCCACCAGTTCTTCAACTAATGAAAAACTGTTTTTT.

This clone was observed once. The rearrangement links TRBV3-1 (or the pseudogene TRBV3-2) to TRBJ2-5; TRBD1 aligns across 7 bases. The CDR3 is made up of 15 amino acids. The V and J ends lost 4 bases and 4 bases, in that order; junction bases with no gene match: 9. Germline-derived CDR1 and CDR2 are LGHDT and YNNKEL (reference sequence). The CDR3 here is CASSPLHPGGETQYF. The CDR3 region has the DNA TGTGCCAGCAGCCCCCTCCATCCAGGGGGAGAGACCCAGTACTTC.

CDR3 nucleotides: TGTGCCAGCAGCTGGACTAACCCCTCCTACGAGCAGTACGTC. Translation gives CASSWTNPSYEQYV. This sequence joins TRBV5-5 and TRBJ2-7, with D tentatively TRBD2 (6 bases). V lost 3 bases and J lost 0, with 10 bases in between. CDR1 is SGHKS and CDR2 is YYEKEE in the germline V gene (reference sequence). The CDR3 is made up of 14 amino acids.

The chain carries TRBV5-1 and TRBJ2-2; TRBD2 matches at 8 bases. The length of the CDR3 is 16 residues. Trimming at V came to 0 bases and at J to 2 bases, leaving 3 bases not matched to a gene. CDR1 is SGHRS and CDR2 is YFSETQ in the germline V gene. Written as DNA, the CDR3 is TGCGCCAGCAGCTTGGTGACTAGCGCTAACACCGGGGAGCTGTTTTTT. This codes for CASSLVTSANTGELFF.